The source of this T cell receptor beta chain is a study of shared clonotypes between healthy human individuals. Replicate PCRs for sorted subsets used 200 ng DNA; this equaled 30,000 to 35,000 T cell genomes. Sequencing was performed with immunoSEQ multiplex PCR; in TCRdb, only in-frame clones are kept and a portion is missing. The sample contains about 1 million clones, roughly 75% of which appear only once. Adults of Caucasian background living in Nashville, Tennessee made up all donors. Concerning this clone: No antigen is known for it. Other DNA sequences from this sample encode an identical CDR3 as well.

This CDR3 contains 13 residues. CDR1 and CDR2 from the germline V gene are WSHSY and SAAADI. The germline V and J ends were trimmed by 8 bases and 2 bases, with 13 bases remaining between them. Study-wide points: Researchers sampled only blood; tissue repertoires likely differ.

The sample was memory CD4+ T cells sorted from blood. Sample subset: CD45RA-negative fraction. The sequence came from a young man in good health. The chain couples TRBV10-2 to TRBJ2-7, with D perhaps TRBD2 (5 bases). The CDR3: CASASGPPYEQYF. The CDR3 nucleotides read TGCGCCAGCGCCAGCGGACCGCCCTACGAGCAGTACTTC.